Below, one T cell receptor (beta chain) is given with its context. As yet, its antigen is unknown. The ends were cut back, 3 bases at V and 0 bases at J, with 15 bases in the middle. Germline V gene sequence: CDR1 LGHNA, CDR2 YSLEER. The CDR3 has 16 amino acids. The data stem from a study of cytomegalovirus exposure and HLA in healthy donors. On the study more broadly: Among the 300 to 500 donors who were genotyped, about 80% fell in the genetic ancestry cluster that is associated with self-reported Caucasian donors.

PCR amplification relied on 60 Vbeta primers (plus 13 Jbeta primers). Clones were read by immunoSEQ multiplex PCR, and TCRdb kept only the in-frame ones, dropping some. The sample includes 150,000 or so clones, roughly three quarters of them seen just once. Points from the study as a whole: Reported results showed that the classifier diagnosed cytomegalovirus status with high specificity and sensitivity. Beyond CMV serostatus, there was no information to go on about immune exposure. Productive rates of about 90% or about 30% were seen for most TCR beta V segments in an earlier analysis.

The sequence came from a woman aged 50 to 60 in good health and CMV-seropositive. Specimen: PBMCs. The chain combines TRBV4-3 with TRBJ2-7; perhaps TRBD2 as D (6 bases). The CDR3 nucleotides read TGCGCCAGCAGCCAGCAACTAGCAGCCCGCTCCTACGAGCAGTACTTC. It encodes CASSQQLAARSYEQYF.